This T cell receptor beta chain comes out of a study of blood T cell repertoires in COVID-19 (dated by TCRdb to between 2020 and 2021). With regard to the full study: Samples from collaborators originated in the United States, Italy and Spain and spanned both the acute and convalescent phases of COVID-19. The material from the prospective study consisted of cDNA or gDNA derived from T cells, B-cell-depleted T cells, or PBMCs. Subjects who had been exposed to COVID-19, were actively infected with it, or had recovered from it provided the deeply sampled blood TCRbeta repertoires that made up the dataset. A freely available public database, intended as a resource for researchers studying the immune response to SARS-CoV-2, is where the repertoires were released. The samples were drawn from the first 160 participants of the ongoing ImmuneRACE study and from 1,200 or so subjects provided by 6 global collaborators. Sample metadata almost always included a de-identified subject ID, COVID-19 status, age in years and sex. Where HLA class I and class II types were available, the types were taken from metadata supplied by the sample provider, not from assay-based typing.

Regarding this clone: Its binding antigen is unknown. Base qualities are not at hand, and no much larger clone is one base apart.

Broad study findings and their caveats: The amount of clinical and demographic metadata varied by source and participant and was provided uncurated.

The junction carries 4 bases between V and J, which are trimmed by 1 base and 2 bases respectively. Reading from cysteine to phenylalanine, the CDR3 counts 13 amino acids. The DNA shown is the 39-base CDR3, in frame from base 1. The germline V gene provides CDR1 SGHRS and CDR2 YFSETQ. Collaborating institutions collected whole blood in K2EDTA tubes following their own protocols. For TCRbeta analysis, collaborator samples were shipped as frozen whole blood, as isolated PBMCs, or as DNA extracted from either sample type. TCRbeta CDR3 regions were amplified from genomic DNA using the immunoSEQ Assay, a bias-controlled multiplex PCR. Per the original workflow: Within the assay, amplification of reference gene primers was used to estimate how many nucleated cells each sample contained. Sequence reads were collapsed and filtered to measure the absolute abundance of every unique TCRbeta CDR3 rearrangement. For each sample, productive Simpson clonality was calculated as the square root of Simpson's diversity index over productive rearrangements. In its TCRdb copy, this immuneACCESS table keeps in-frame sequences only and misses some clones. Where compared with another copy, unresolved V genes explain less than half of these, and the others have no known cause. That table is the source of V, J and clone size, and D and trimming were worked out from the DNA. The sample table holds some 80,000 clones, of which 88% were seen once. Roughly 19% of the sample is taken by the ten largest.

The sequencing input was peripheral blood. The sequence joins TRBV5-1 to TRBJ1-3; the D segment cannot be called with confidence. This sequence was found in a human donor in a cohort sampled during active COVID-19. The bases read TGCGCCAGCAGCTTGACAGCTGGAAACACCATATATTTT. This gives the protein CASSLTAGNTIYF.